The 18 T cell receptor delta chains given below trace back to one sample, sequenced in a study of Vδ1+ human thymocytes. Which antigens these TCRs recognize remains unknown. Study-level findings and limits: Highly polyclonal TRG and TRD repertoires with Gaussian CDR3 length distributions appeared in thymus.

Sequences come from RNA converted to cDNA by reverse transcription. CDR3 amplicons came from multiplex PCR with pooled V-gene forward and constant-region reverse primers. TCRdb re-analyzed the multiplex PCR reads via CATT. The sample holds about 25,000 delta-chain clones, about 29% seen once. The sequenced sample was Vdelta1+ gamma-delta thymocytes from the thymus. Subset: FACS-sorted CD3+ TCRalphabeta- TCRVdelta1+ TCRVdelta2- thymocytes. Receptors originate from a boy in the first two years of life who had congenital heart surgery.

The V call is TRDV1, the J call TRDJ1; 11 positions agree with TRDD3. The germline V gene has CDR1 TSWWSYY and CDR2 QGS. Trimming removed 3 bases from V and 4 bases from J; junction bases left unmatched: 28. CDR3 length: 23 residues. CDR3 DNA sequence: TGTGCTCTTGGGGACGCCTACTACTTGGCACGCTACTGGGGGATAGTCCAGGGCGATAAACTCATCTTT. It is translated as CALGDAYYLARYWGIVQGDKLIF.

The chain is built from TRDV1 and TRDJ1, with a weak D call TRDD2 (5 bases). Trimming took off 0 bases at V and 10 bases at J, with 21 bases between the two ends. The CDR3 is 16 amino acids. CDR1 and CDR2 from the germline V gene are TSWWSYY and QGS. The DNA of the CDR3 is TGTGCTCTTGGGGAACTATATGGGTTCCTCCGTACGGGACTCATCTTT. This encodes CALGELYGFLRTGLIF.

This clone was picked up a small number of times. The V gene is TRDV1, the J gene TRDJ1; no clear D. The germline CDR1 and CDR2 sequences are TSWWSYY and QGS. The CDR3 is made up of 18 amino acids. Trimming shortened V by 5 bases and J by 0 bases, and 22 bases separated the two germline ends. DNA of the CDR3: TGTGCTCTTGGGCCCCTTGGAGGGGCCCCCAGGAACACCGATAAACTCATCTTT. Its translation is CALGPLGGAPRNTDKLIF.

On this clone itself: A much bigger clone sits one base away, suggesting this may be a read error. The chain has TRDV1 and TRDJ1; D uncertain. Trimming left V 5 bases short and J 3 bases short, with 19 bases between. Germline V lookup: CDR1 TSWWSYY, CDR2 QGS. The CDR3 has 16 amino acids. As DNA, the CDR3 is TGTGCTCTTGGGCCGCGGCCCTCACAGTACCCCGATAAACTCATCTTT. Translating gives CALGPRPSQYPDKLIF.

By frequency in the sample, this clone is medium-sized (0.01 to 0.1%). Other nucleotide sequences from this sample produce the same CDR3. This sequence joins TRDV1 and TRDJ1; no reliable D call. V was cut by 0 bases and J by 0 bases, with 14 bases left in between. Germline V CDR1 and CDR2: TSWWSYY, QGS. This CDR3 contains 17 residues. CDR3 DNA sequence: TGTGCTCTTGGGGAACTAGTACGCAGATCCTACACCGATAAACTCATCTTT. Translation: CALGELVRRSYTDKLIF.

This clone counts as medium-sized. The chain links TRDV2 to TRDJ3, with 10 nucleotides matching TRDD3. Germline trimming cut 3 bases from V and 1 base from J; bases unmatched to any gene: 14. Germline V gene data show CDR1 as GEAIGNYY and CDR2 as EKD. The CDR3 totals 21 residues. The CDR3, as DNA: TGTGCCTGTGACTCGGAACTGGGGGATCGACGTAGTTCCTGGGACACCCGACAGATGTTTTTC. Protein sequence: CACDSELGDRRSSWDTRQMFF.

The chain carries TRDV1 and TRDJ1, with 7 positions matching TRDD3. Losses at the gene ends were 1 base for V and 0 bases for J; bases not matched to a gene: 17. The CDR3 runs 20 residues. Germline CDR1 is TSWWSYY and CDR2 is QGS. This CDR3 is CALGEPVTPTGGIYTDKLIF. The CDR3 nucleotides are TGTGCTCTTGGGGAACCTGTAACCCCTACGGGGGGGATCTACACCGATAAACTCATCTTT.

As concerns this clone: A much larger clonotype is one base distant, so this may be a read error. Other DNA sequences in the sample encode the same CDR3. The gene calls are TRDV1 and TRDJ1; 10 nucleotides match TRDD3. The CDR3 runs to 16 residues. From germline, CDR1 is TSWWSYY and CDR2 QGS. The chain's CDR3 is CALGPYGWGIRDKLIF. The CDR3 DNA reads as TGTGCCCTTGGCCCCTACGGCTGGGGGATAAGGGATAAACTCATCTTT.

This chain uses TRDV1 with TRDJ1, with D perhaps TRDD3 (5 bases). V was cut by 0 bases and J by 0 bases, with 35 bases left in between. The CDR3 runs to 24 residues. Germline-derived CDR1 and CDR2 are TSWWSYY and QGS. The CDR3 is CALGELRSRTPWASGLVYTDKLIF. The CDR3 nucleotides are TGTGCTCTTGGGGAACTCCGCAGTCGGACCCCCTGGGCTTCAGGGCTGGTGTACACCGATAAACTCATCTTT.

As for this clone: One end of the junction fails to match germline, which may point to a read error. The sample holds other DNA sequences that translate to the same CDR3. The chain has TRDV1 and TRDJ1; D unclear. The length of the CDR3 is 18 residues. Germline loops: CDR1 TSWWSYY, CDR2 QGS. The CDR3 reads CALGELTPSRQYTDKPIF. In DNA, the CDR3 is TGTGCTCTTGGGGAACTCACCCCCTCGAGACAGTACACCGATAAACCCATCTTT.

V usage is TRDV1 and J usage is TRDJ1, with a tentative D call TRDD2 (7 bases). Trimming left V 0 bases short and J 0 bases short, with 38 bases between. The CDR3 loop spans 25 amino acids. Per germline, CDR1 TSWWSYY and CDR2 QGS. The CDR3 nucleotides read TGTGCTCTTGGGGAACTCGTGTGTCCCCTTCCTTTGCCAACTGGGCTCCCCGCGTACACCGATAAACTCATCTTT. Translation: CALGELVCPLPLPTGLPAYTDKLIF.

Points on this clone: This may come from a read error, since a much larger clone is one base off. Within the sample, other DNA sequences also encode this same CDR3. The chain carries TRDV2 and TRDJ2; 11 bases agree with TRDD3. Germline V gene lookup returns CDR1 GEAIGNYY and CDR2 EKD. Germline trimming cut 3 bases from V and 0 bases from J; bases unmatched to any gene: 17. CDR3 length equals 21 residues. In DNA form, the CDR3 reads TGTGCCTGTGACTCCGTCGAGGTGGGGGATACGCCTTCTTCTTTGACAGCACAACTCTTCTTT. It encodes CACDSVEVGDTPSSLTAQLFF.

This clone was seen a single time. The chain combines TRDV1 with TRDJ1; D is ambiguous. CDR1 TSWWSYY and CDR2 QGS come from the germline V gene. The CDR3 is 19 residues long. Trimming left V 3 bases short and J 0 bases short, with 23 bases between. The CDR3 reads CALGDSLKSGFFYTDKLIF. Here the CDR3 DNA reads TGTGCTCTTGGGGATTCCCTAAAGTCCGGTTTTTTTTACACCGATAAACTCATCTTT.

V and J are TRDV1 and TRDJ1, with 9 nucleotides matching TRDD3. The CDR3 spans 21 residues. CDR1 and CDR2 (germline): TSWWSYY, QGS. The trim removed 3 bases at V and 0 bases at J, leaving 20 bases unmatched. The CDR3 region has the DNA TGTGCTCTTGGGGACTTACCTATTCCTACCTGGGGGATTCGGTACACCGATAAACTCATCTTT. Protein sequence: CALGDLPIPTWGIRYTDKLIF.

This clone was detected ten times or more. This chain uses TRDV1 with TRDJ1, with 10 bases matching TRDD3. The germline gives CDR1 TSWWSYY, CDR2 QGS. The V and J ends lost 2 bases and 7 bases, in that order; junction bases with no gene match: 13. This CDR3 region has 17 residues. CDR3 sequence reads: CALGETHGGYGGVKLIF. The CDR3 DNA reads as TGTGCTCTTGGGGAAACTCACGGGGGATACGGTGGTGTTAAACTCATCTTT.

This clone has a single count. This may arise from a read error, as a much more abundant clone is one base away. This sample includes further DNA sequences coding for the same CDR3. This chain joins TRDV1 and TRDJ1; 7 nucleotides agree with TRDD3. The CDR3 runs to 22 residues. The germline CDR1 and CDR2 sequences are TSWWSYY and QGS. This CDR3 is CALGKGLLLTGVGRLYTDKLIF. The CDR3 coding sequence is TGTGCTCTTGGGAAAGGCCTTCTTCTTACTGGGGTCGGTAGGCTGTACACCGATAAGCTCATCTTT.

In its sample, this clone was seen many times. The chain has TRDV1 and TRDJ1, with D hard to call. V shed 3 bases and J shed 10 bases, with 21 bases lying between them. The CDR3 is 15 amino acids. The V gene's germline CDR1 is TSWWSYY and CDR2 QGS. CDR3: CALGETACYNDALIF. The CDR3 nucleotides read TGTGCTCTTGGGGAGACAGCGTGTTACAACGATGCACTCATCTTT.

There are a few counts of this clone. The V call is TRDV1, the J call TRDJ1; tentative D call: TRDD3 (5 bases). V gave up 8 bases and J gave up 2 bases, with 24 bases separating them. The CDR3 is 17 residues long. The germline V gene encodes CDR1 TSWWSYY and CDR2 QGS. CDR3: CALSPFFLRDSTDKLIF. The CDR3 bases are TGTGCTCTTTCCCCCTTTTTCTTGAGGGATTCTACCGATAAACTCATCTTT.